This T cell receptor beta chain was identified in a study of CD8+ T cells in alopecia areata. General study points: Compared with mice, patients displayed less clear TCR sharing, possibly for HLA-related reasons. Higher clonality than in normal scalp was seen in lesional scalp, especially alopecia totalis/universalis. Scalp data also include sequences from resident alphabeta T cells of normal skin.

Extracted RNA was reverse transcribed into cDNA, the sequencing template. Sequencing used immunoSEQ multiplex PCR; TCRdb keeps in-frame clones, though not all of them. This table holds about 82,000 clones, approximately 50% found once. Germline trimming cut 3 bases from V and 3 bases from J; bases unmatched to any gene: 5. Germline CDR1 and CDR2: KGHSH and LQKENI. The CDR3 contains 16 residues. A remark on this clone: What it recognizes is unknown.

Specimen: NKG2D-high CD8+ T cells sorted from blood. The origin of this receptor is a human donor with alopecia areata. The J gene is TRBJ2-6, the V gene TRBV18; 7 bases are a match to TRBD2. The CDR3 sequence is CASSPPLADGANVLTF. CDR3 in DNA: TGTGCCAGCTCACCCCCCCTAGCGGATGGGGCCAACGTCCTGACTTTC.